A selection of T cell receptor beta chains follows, all from one sample in a study of shared clonotypes between healthy human individuals. Data came from immunoSEQ multiplex PCR; TCRdb stores just in-frame clones and leaves some out. The repertoire holds approximately 510,000 clones, with 79% as singletons. Sequenced material: PBMCs. These receptors came from a woman aged 40 to 55 in good health. Some clones in this sample may be carry-over from other donors' samples. Both conserved end residues are part of each CDR3. Fields, in order: J gene, D gene, V gene, clone size, CDR3 DNA, CDR3 protein. The D gene is left open where the match is weak. A row's size may be missing; if present it is once, few, many or a size class.

TRBJ2-5 | - | TRBV4-3 | - | TGCGCCAGCAGCCAAGGGGACGGAGTGCCGACCCAGTACTTC | CASSQGDGVPTQYF
TRBJ2-3 | - | TRBV4-3 | - | TGCGCCAGCAGCCAAGTCAGCACAGATACGCAGTATTTT | CASSQVSTDTQYF
TRBJ2-7 | - | TRBV28 | - | TGTGCCAGCACCCAGAGGAGGCATTTCTCCTACGAGCAGTACTTC | CASTQRRHFSYEQYF
TRBJ2-7 | TRBD2 | TRBV7-2 | - | TGTGCCAGCAGCTTAGAGGTCGGCGGGAGCTCCTACGAGCAGTACTTC | CASSLEVGGSSYEQYF
TRBJ2-5 | TRBD2 | TRBV15 | - | TGTGCCACCAGCCCGCTGGGACTAGCGGTAGGCCAAGAGACCCAGTACTTC | CATSPLGLAVGQETQYF
TRBJ2-1 | TRBD2 | TRBV5-1 | - | TGCGCCAGCAGCCCCTCTGGCGGGGGGAATGAGCAGTTCTTC | CASSPSGGGNEQFF
TRBJ2-7 | - | TRBV28 | - | TGTGCCAGCAGTTTATCAGGCGGGGAAGAGTACTTC | CASSLSGGEEYF
TRBJ2-7 | TRBD2 | TRBV5-1 | - | TGCGCCAGCAGCTTGGTAGTAGCGGGAGCCTACGAGCAGTACTTC | CASSLVVAGAYEQYF
TRBJ2-1 | - | TRBV7-9 | - | TGTGCCAGCAGGACCCAGGGAAGTGAGCAGTTCTTC | CASRTQGSEQFF
TRBJ2-7 | TRBD2 | TRBV7-3 | - | TGTGCCAGCAGCTTAATAGTAGCGGGAGGGATGGACGAGCAGTACTTC | CASSLIVAGGMDEQYF
TRBJ1-5 | TRBD1 | TRBV19 | - | TGTGCCAGTACCCCGCTGCGAGGGGGCTATCAGCCCCAGCATTTT | CASTPLRGGYQPQHF
TRBJ2-3 | - | TRBV18 | - | TGTGCCAGCTCACCCCTGGCGGATAACACAGATACGCAGTATTTT | CASSPLADNTDTQYF
TRBJ1-6 | - | TRBV7-2 | - | TGTGCCAGCAGCTTAGCCCAGGGAATCAGCTCGCCCCTCCACTTT | CASSLAQGISSPLHF
TRBJ1-4 | TRBD1 | TRBV30 | - | TGTGCCTGTCACAGGGGTAGGGAAAAACTGTTTTTT | CACHRGREKLFF
TRBJ1-1 | - | TRBV6-6 | - | TGTGCCAGCAGTCTTCCAGAGAACACTGAAGCTTTCTTT | CASSLPENTEAFF
TRBJ1-5 | - | TRBV29-1 | - | TGCAGCGTTGAAACGGTGGCGAATCAGCCCCAGCATTTT | CSVETVANQPQHF
TRBJ1-2 | - | TRBV18 | - | TGTGCCAGCTCACCGGGGACTCTGGGGGAGGATGGCTACACCTTC | CASSPGTLGEDGYTF
TRBJ1-1 | - | TRBV4-3 | once | TGCGCCAGCAGCCCCGCACTAGGCAGGAACACTGAAGCTTTCTTT | CASSPALGRNTEAFF
TRBJ2-1 | TRBD2 | TRBV7-9 | - | TGTGCCAGCAGCTCCCGGACTAGCGGGAGCTACAATGAGCAGTTCTTC | CASSSRTSGSYNEQFF
TRBJ2-5 | TRBD1 | TRBV5-1 | - | TGCGCCAGCAGCACCGACGCAGGGGGATGGGAGACCCAGTACTTC | CASSTDAGGWETQYF
TRBJ1-5 | - | TRBV6-1 | once | TGTGCCAGCAGGGATGGGGGGGACATTCAGCCCCAGCATTTT | CASRDGGDIQPQHF
TRBJ2-3 | TRBD2 | TRBV4-1 | - | TGCGCCAGCAGGAAGGGACTAGCGGGCCCAGATACGCAGTATTTT | CASRKGLAGPDTQYF
TRBJ2-6 | TRBD1 | TRBV7-8 | once | TGTGCCAGCAGCAAACCGGGACAGGCTGGGGCCAACGTCCTGACTTTC | CASSKPGQAGANVLTF
TRBJ1-1 | TRBD1 | TRBV6-1 | - | TGTGCCAGCAGTGCCGGGACAGGGATTAAGGAGACTGAAGCTTTCTTT | CASSAGTGIKETEAFF
TRBJ1-5 | - | TRBV4-1 | few | TGCGCCAGCAGCCAAGAATGGGGTGTCGGCAATCAGCCCCAGCATTTT | CASSQEWGVGNQPQHF
TRBJ1-1 | - | TRBV2 | few | TGTGCCAGCAGTGGACAGGCAATCACTGAAGCTTTCTTT | CASSGQAITEAFF
TRBJ2-7 | - | TRBV5-1 | few | TGCGCCAGCAGGGGAGCTAGCAACGAGCAGTACTTC | CASRGASNEQYF
TRBJ2-1 | TRBD2 | TRBV19 | - | TGTGCCAGTAGTATAATTCGACTAGCGGGAGTCTCCAATGAGCAGTTCTTC | CASSIIRLAGVSNEQFF
TRBJ2-7 | TRBD1 | TRBV10-3 | - | TGTGCCATCAGCACGCCGAGGGGACAGGGCTCAGGTGAGCAGTACTTC | CAISTPRGQGSGEQYF
TRBJ2-7 | - | TRBV28 | - | TGTGCCAGCAGTTTTACGGCTACCTACGAGCAGTACTTC | CASSFTATYEQYF
TRBJ2-5 | - | TRBV28 | - | TGTGCCAGCAGTCCACAGGGTTTTTGGGAGACCCAGTACTTC | CASSPQGFWETQYF
TRBJ1-4 | - | TRBV4-3 | - | TGCGCCAGCAGCAGGGCAGCTGCAACTAATGAAAAACTGTTTTTT | CASSRAAATNEKLFF
TRBJ2-3 | - | TRBV29-1 | - | TGCAGCGTTGAACGGTCGGGCGAAGATACGCAGTATTTT | CSVERSGEDTQYF